One and the same sample provided the 2 T cell receptor beta chains below, sequenced in a study of blood T cell repertoires in COVID-19. The assay was immunoSEQ multiplex PCR, and TCRdb's table has in-frame clones only and misses some. This table has some 140,000 clones, approximately 84% appearing once. The sample taken for sequencing was PBMCs or T cells enriched from blood (not recorded which). Receptors originate from a man aged 40-49 years with acute COVID-19.

The V gene is TRBV6-5, the J gene TRBJ2-7; D is perhaps TRBD1 (6 bases). The germline gives CDR1 MNHEY, CDR2 SVGAGI. V was shortened by 11 bases and J by 0 bases, with 11 bases between the two germline ends. This CDR3 is built from 12 residues. CDR3 sequence: CAGGQSSYEQYF. Here the CDR3 DNA reads TGTGCCGGCGGACAGTCCTCCTACGAGCAGTACTTC.

J is TRBJ1-1 and V is TRBV2, with 8 bases identical to TRBD1. V was clipped by 5 bases and J by 1 base; unmatched bases: 6. CDR1 is SNHLY, CDR2 FYNNEI, per germline. The CDR3 totals 15 residues. This CDR3 reads CASSLETGENTEAFF. The DNA for the CDR3 is TGTGCCAGCAGTTTAGAGACAGGGGAGAACACTGAAGCTTTCTTT.